The 31 T cell receptor beta chains presented below share a single source sample, sequenced in a study of CD8 T cells in Susac syndrome. RNA amounts of 0.5 to 1 ug underwent reverse transcription with random hexamers. TCRdb independently ran MiXCR on the immunoSEQ multiplex PCR reads; one entry per CDR3 protein. This sample has about 150,000 distinct CDR3 sequences, with about 95% found just once. Specimen: CD4+ T cells from PBMCs. Every receptor here comes from a human donor with Susac syndrome.

The rearrangement joins TRBV5-1 to TRBJ2-7; D may be TRBD1 (5 bases). The CDR3 consists of 16 residues. V was trimmed by 4 bases and J by 0 bases, leaving 17 bases between them. In germline, CDR1 is SGHRS, CDR2 YFSETQ. The CDR3 DNA reads TGCGCCAGCAGCCCCGGTGGGGCGATGAGCTCCTACGAGCAGTACTTC. This encodes CASSPGGAMSSYEQYF.

This chain joins TRBV5-1 and TRBJ2-3, with 7 bases that match TRBD2. CDR3 size: 15 residues. J lost 2 bases, V lost 1 base, and 4 bases had no gene match. Germline V gene data show CDR1 as SGHRS and CDR2 as YFSETQ. CDR3 sequence (DNA): TGCGCCAGCAGCTTGATGGGGGGGACCACAGATACGCAGTATTTT. The encoded protein is CASSLMGGTTDTQYF.

The V gene is TRBV11-2, the J gene TRBJ1-1; a weak D match, TRBD1 (5 bases). CDR1 is SGHAT, CDR2 FQNNGV, per germline. The CDR3 is 14 residues long. The V and J ends lost 1 base and 1 base respectively, with 7 bases between them. CDR3 residues: CASSLAGRNTEAFF. The CDR3 DNA reads TGTGCCAGCAGCTTAGCAGGGAGGAACACTGAAGCTTTCTTT.

This rearrangement joins TRBV10-3 to TRBJ2-4, with D maybe TRBD1 (8 bases). The germline V gene has CDR1 ENHRY and CDR2 SYGVKD. V dropped 5 bases and J dropped 8 bases, with 19 bases sitting between them. The CDR3 covers 15 residues. CDR3 bases: TGTGCCATCAGTCCTTCAGACAGGGGAGGGGACATTCAGTACTTC. It encodes CAISPSDRGGDIQYF.

This chain joins TRBV6-5 and TRBJ2-3; weak D call: TRBD1 (5 bases). The CDR3 is 15 amino acids. Trimming cost V 0 bases and J 10 bases, with 17 bases left between them. CDR1 is MNHEY and CDR2 is SVGAGI in the germline V gene. The CDR3 sequence: CASSYSLNKGRAQYF. CDR3 nucleotide sequence: TGTGCCAGCAGTTACTCGCTGAATAAGGGCAGGGCGCAGTATTTT.

The chain is built from TRBV15 and TRBJ2-7; D perhaps matches TRBD1 (6 bases). V dropped 1 base and J dropped 7 bases, with 14 bases sitting between them. CDR3 size: 14 residues. Germline V gene data show CDR1 as LNHNV and CDR2 as YYDKDF (reference sequence). DNA for the CDR3: TGTGCCACCAGCAGAGTGGGGGCCCTGCGGGAGCAGTACTTC. Translation: CATSRVGALREQYF.

This clonotype was counted only a few times. The chain recombines TRBV20-1 with TRBJ1-5; no clear D. Germline assignment: CDR1 DFQATT and CDR2 SNEGSKA (reference sequence). Trimming stripped 2 bases from V and 5 bases from J, with 10 bases between. This CDR3 comprises 13 residues. The CDR3, as DNA: TGCAGTGCTAGAACGGGCAGAGATCAGCCCCAGCATTTT. Encoded protein: CSARTGRDQPQHF.

In its sample, this clonotype was seen once. The CDR3 nucleotides read TGTGCCAGCAGCGCTGATGGGGGTACAGCTTTCTTT. It codes for CASSADGGTAFF. The chain employs TRBV11-2 and TRBJ1-1; maybe TRBD1 (5 bases). The CDR3 is made up of 12 amino acids. Trimming shortened V by 5 bases and J by 10 bases, and 14 bases separated the two germline ends. CDR1 and CDR2 from the germline V gene are SGHAT and FQNNGV.

The V call is TRBV7-8, the J call TRBJ1-2; D is unclear. This CDR3 region has 12 residues. V was pared by 2 bases and J by 10 bases, with 11 bases between. CDR1 and CDR2 from the germline V gene are SGHVS and FQNEAQ. For the CDR3, the DNA is TGTGCCAGCAGCTTACAAGCCGAGGACTACACCTTC. It translates to CASSLQAEDYTF.

The chain employs TRBV20-1 and TRBJ1-2; D unresolved. The CDR3 contains 11 residues. The germline V gene encodes CDR1 DFQATT and CDR2 SNEGSKA (reference sequence). V lost 3 bases and J lost 8, with 10 bases in between. The CDR3 protein is CSARREGGYTF. The CDR3 nucleotides read TGCAGTGCTAGGAGGGAAGGAGGCTACACCTTC.

The chain carries TRBV19 and TRBJ2-1, with D perhaps TRBD1 (6 bases). The germline gives CDR1 LNHDA, CDR2 SQIVND (reference sequence). Trimming left V 6 bases short and J 9 bases short, with 15 bases between. CDR3 length equals 13 residues. CDR3 bases: TGTGCCAGTAGGCGAGCGGAAGGGGGTGAGCAGTTCTTC. Amino acid sequence: CASRRAEGGEQFF.

This clonotype was observed a single time. This sequence joins TRBV29-1 and TRBJ2-3; the D gene is possibly TRBD1 (6 bases). The length of the CDR3 is 15 residues. Germline V gives CDR1 SQVTM, CDR2 ANQGSEA. Trimming took 2 bases from V and 1 from J, leaving 13 bases between them. The DNA for the CDR3 is TGCAGCGTTGAACCCCCAGAGGGGGGCACAGATACGCAGTATTTT. Protein sequence: CSVEPPEGGTDTQYF.

This chain joins TRBV24-1 and TRBJ2-5; perhaps TRBD1 as D (5 bases). The CDR3 runs 15 residues. Trimming stripped 3 bases from V and 5 bases from J, with 15 bases between. Germline values: CDR1 KGHDR, CDR2 SFDVKD. The CDR3 nucleotides read TGTGCCACCAGTGATGGTAGGGCAGGGTCGGAGACCCAGTACTTC. Amino acids: CATSDGRAGSETQYF.

This chain links TRBV11-2 with TRBJ1-6; the match to TRBD1 covers 9 bases. With 1 base clipped from V and 7 bases from J, the junction kept 2 bases outside the gene matches. This CDR3 region has 15 residues. The germline V gene encodes CDR1 SGHAT and CDR2 FQNNGV. DNA of the CDR3: TGTGCCAGCAGCTTAGGGACAGGGGTGAATTCACCCCTCCACTTT. As protein: CASSLGTGVNSPLHF.

This rearrangement joins TRBV7-2 to TRBJ1-2; D gene uncertain. Trimming cost V 5 bases and J 7 bases, with 11 bases left between them. This CDR3 is built from 12 residues. The germline CDR1 and CDR2 sequences are SGHTA and FQGNSA. CDR3 residues: CASSPTSGGYTF. CDR3 bases: TGTGCCAGCAGCCCCACGTCCGGTGGCTACACCTTC.

The J gene is TRBJ1-2, the V gene TRBV6-6, with D possibly TRBD1 on 5 matching bases. V lost 6 bases to trimming and J lost 3 bases, with 17 bases between them. Germline V gives CDR1 MNHNY, CDR2 SVGAGI (reference sequence). The CDR3 is 15 residues long. Here the CDR3 reads CASRISGGRDYGYTF. The CDR3 nucleotides read TGTGCCAGCAGAATAAGCGGGGGGAGGGACTATGGCTACACCTTC.

This chain links TRBV3-1 with TRBJ1-6; tentative D call: TRBD1 (5 bases). Germline CDR1 reads LGHDT; CDR2 reads YNNKEL (reference sequence). CDR3 size: 15 residues. Trimming shortened V by 3 bases and J by 9 bases, and 15 bases separated the two germline ends. In nucleotides, the CDR3 is TGTGCCAGCAGCCAGTCAGCAGGGTCGGGTTCACCCCTCCACTTT. It is translated as CASSQSAGSGSPLHF.

The chain couples TRBV6-2 or TRBV6-3 to TRBJ2-5; tentative D call: TRBD2 (7 bases). V lost 5 bases and J 7 bases, leaving 17 bases between the germline ends. This CDR3 is 14 amino acids long. Per the germline V gene, CDR1 is MNHEY and CDR2 is SVGEGT. This CDR3 is CASSALLGGGTQYF. The CDR3 region has the DNA TGTGCCAGCAGTGCACTTTTGGGAGGGGGGACCCAGTACTTC.

The CDR3 DNA reads as TGCAGCGTTGGCCGGGCAGTCGACGAGCAGTACTTC. Its translation: CSVGRAVDEQYF. The chain joins TRBV29-1 to TRBJ2-7; D is ambiguous. Germline V gives CDR1 SQVTM, CDR2 ANQGSEA. Trimming stripped 4 bases from V and 5 bases from J, with 12 bases between. The CDR3 covers 12 residues.

V gene TRBV5-6 combines with J gene TRBJ2-3; D might be TRBD1 or TRBD2, each matching 5 bases. CDR3 length: 14 amino acids. CDR1 and CDR2 (germline): SGHDT, YYEEEE. Trimming stripped 3 bases from V and 4 bases from J, with 12 bases between. The CDR3 region has the DNA TGTGCCAGCAGCTCCGAGGGGACGGCAGATACGCAGTATTTT. This encodes CASSSEGTADTQYF.

This sequence joins TRBV29-1 and TRBJ1-2; D uncertain. The length of the CDR3 is 11 residues. With 4 bases removed from V and 4 bases from J, the gap between germline ends came to 7 bases. Germline-derived CDR1 and CDR2 are SQVTM and ANQGSEA. CDR3 region: CSVVAVYGYTF. The CDR3 DNA follows: TGCAGCGTTGTGGCAGTCTATGGCTACACCTTC. The variable domain in full, with the rest retrieved from reference TRBV29-1 and TRBJ1-2, is SAVISQKPSRDICQRGTSLTIQCQVDSQVTMMFWYRQQPGQSLTLIATANQGSEATYESGFVIDKFPISRPNLTFSTLTVSNMSPEDSSIYLCSVVAVYGYTFGSGTRLTVV.

The rearrangement uses TRBV29-1 and TRBJ1-6, with D uncertain. V dropped 0 bases and J dropped 10 bases, with 10 bases sitting between them. The CDR3 spans 13 residues. Germline CDR1 reads SQVTM; CDR2 reads ANQGSEA. The CDR3 DNA follows: TGCAGCGTTGAAGAAGTCCCCGGGTCACCCCTCCACTTT. Residues: CSVEEVPGSPLHF.

The V call is TRBV20-1, the J call TRBJ1-6, with TRBD1 as a possible D gene (5 bases). CDR1 is DFQATT and CDR2 is SNEGSKA in the germline V gene (reference sequence). This CDR3 has 14 amino acids. Trimming removed 5 bases at V and 9 bases at J, with 17 bases between. CDR3 loop: CSAYPGTAGSPLHF. The CDR3 DNA reads TGCAGTGCTTATCCCGGGACGGCCGGTTCACCCCTCCACTTT.

V is TRBV7-2 and J is TRBJ2-2; D gene uncertain. There are 15 residues in the CDR3. V dropped 5 bases and J dropped 2 bases, with 12 bases sitting between them. Germline-derived CDR1 and CDR2 are SGHTA and FQGNSA. CDR3 nucleotide sequence: TGTGCCAGCAGCCCCCGGAAAGCTAACACCGGGGAGCTGTTTTTT. Amino acids: CASSPRKANTGELFF.

The CDR3 nucleotides are TGTGCCAGCAGCTTATATCAGAACACTGAAGCTTTCTTT. Its translation is CASSLYQNTEAFF. The chain employs TRBV7-8 and TRBJ1-1; D is undetermined. This CDR3 spans 13 amino acids. V was shortened by 2 bases and J by 1 base, with 5 bases between the two germline ends. Per germline, CDR1 SGHVS and CDR2 FQNEAQ.

The rearrangement joins TRBV3-1 to TRBJ2-3; D may be TRBD1 (6 bases). This CDR3 contains 16 residues. Trimming removed 4 bases from V and 0 bases from J, with 14 bases in between. Germline lookup yields CDR1 LGHDT and CDR2 YNNKEL (reference sequence). DNA of the CDR3: TGTGCCAGCAGCCCCAGACAGGTAGCTAGCACAGATACGCAGTATTTT. This codes for CASSPRQVASTDTQYF.

This clonotype occurred once. This chain joins TRBV9 and TRBJ2-3; D is possibly TRBD1 (7 bases). The CDR3 consists of 19 residues. Per germline, CDR1 SGDLS and CDR2 YYNGEE. Trimming removed 0 bases at V and 5 bases at J, with 25 bases between. CDR3 amino acids: CASSVGRESDRLLGDTQYF. The CDR3 nucleotides read TGTGCCAGCAGCGTAGGGAGGGAATCGGACAGGCTCCTTGGAGATACGCAGTATTTT.

The V gene is TRBV7-2, the J gene TRBJ2-5; the D gene is possibly TRBD2 (5 bases). Germline V gene sequence: CDR1 SGHTA, CDR2 FQGNSA. The V end was cut by 5 bases, the J end by 5 bases, with 15 bases between. There are 14 residues in the CDR3. CDR3 in DNA: TGTGCCAGCAGCCTAACTAGGCTAGGGGAGACCCAGTACTTC. Protein product: CASSLTRLGETQYF. The full variable domain, completed using reference TRBV7-2 and TRBJ2-5, is GAGVSQSPSNKVTEKGKDVELRCDPISGHTALYWYRQSLGQGLEFLIYFQGNSAPDKSGLPSDRFSAERTGGSVSTLTIQRTQQEDSAVYLCASSLTRLGETQYFGPGTRLLVL.

This rearrangement joins TRBV29-1 to TRBJ1-1; no firm D call. CDR1 SQVTM and CDR2 ANQGSEA come from the germline V gene. The CDR3 is 11 amino acids. The V and J ends lost 3 bases and 11 bases respectively, with 13 bases between them. The CDR3 is CSVDYVGVAFF. The CDR3 DNA follows: TGCAGCGTTGATTACGTTGGTGTGGCTTTCTTT.

The chain couples TRBV27 to TRBJ2-5; D assignment may be TRBD1 or TRBD2 (5 bases each). This CDR3 spans 15 amino acids. Trimming pared 3 bases from V and 1 base from J, leaving 12 bases between. The germline V gene encodes CDR1 MNHEY and CDR2 SMNVEV (reference sequence). The CDR3, as DNA: TGTGCCAGCAGTTTTCTATCGGGGCCCCAAGAGACCCAGTACTTC. Translating gives CASSFLSGPQETQYF.

As DNA, the CDR3 is TGTGCCAGCGCTCCCGGGGCCAACGTCCTGACTTTC. Residues: CASAPGANVLTF. This chain links TRBV6-2 or TRBV6-3 with TRBJ2-6; D unclear. The CDR3 is 12 residues long. CDR1 is MNHEY, CDR2 SVGEGT, per germline. Deletions cut 8 bases from V and 4 bases from J, with 6 bases between.